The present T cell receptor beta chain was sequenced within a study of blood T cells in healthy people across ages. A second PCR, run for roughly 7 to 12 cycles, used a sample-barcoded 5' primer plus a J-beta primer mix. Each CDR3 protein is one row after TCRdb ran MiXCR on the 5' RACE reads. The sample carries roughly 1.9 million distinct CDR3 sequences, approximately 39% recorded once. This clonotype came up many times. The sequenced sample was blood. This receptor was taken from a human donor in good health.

The CDR3: CASSPDRVNGYTF. The CDR3 coding sequence is TGTGCCAGCAGCCCGGACAGAGTAAATGGCTACACCTTC. This chain connects TRBV6-5 to TRBJ1-2, with a possible D match to TRBD1 (6 bases). Germline lookup yields CDR1 MNHEY and CDR2 SVGAGI. V was clipped by 6 bases and J by 6 bases, with 14 bases between them. This CDR3 comprises 13 residues.